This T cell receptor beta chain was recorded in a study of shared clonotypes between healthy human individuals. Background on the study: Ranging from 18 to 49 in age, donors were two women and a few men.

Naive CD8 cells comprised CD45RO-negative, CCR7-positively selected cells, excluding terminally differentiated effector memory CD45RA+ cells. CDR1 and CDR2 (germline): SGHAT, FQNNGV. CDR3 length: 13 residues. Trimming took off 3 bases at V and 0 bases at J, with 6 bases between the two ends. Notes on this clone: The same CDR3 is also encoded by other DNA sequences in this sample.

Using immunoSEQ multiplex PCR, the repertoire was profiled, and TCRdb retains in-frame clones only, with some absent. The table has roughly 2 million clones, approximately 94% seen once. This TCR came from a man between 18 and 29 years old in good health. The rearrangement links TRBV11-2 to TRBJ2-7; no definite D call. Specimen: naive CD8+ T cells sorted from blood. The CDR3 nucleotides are TGTGCCAGCAGCTTGTATAGCTCCTACGAGCAGTACTTC. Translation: CASSLYSSYEQYF.